This TCR beta chain is from a study of blood T cells in healthy people across ages. The CDR3 is made up of 16 amino acids. Germline CDR1 is SGHTA and CDR2 is FQGNSA. Regarding this clonotype: A read error may produce the germline difference seen at one junction end.

The second PCR ran about 6 to 11 cycles with a sample-barcoded 5' primer and J-beta primers. One entry per CDR3 protein results from TCRdb running MiXCR on the 5' RACE reads. This table holds just under 900,000 distinct CDR3 sequences, around 26% found once. The chain links TRBV7-2 to TRBJ2-3, with TRBD2 identical over 10 bases. The TCR originated in a woman over 75 in good health. The source material was blood. The CDR3 sequence is CAGSLFSGGLTDTQYF. The CDR3 coding sequence is TGTGCCGGCAGCTTATTTAGCGGGGGGCTCACAGATACGCAGTATTTT.